The rows below give T cell receptor beta chains drawn from one sample of a study of glioma-infiltrating T cells. TCRdb re-called the multiplex PCR reads through MiXCR, storing one row per CDR3 protein. The sample includes fewer than 500,000 distinct CDR3 sequences, 35% to 45% of them seen just once. Sequencing was carried out using glioma tissue, nonneoplastic brain tissue, or PBMCs (not recorded which). These receptors originate from a human donor with low-grade glioma or glioblastoma, undergoing nonglioma brain surgery, or in good health (not recorded which). The CDR3 runs from the conserved cysteine through the conserved F or W. A D gene is named only where the DNA matches it firmly. The size of a clone is reported for some rows only, either as once, few or many, or as a class for expanded clones.

TRBJ2-3	TRBV6-1	NA	few	CAINAASSTDTQYF	TGTGCCATCAATGCGGCAAGTAGCACAGATACGCAGTATTTT
TRBJ2-7	TRBV4-1	TRBD1	NA	CASSLFPQSGTVAYEQYF	TGCGCCAGCAGCCTCTTCCCCCAGTCCGGGACAGTCGCCTACGAGCAGTACTTC
TRBJ2-7	TRBV7-2	TRBD2	few	CASSPGTRLYEQYF	TGTGCCAGCAGCCCCGGGACTAGGCTATACGAGCAGTACTTC
TRBJ1-5	TRBV28	TRBD1	few	CASSPPDRASNQPQHF	TGTGCCAGCAGCCCCCCCGACAGGGCGAGCAATCAGCCCCAGCATTTT
TRBJ1-1	TRBV7-8	NA	NA	CASSTYGPNTEAFF	TGTGCCAGCAGCACCTATGGCCCGAACACTGAAGCTTTCTTT
TRBJ2-7	TRBV28	TRBD2	NA	CASSLPLAGAPGEQYF	TGTGCCAGCAGTTTACCCCTAGCGGGAGCTCCGGGGGAGCAGTACTTC
TRBJ2-1	TRBV7-6	NA	NA	CASSLVAVGFNEQFF	TGTGCCAGCAGCTTAGTGGCAGTAGGTTTTAATGAGCAGTTCTTC
TRBJ2-1	TRBV7-6	NA	few	CASSLEATRNNEQFF	TGTGCCAGCAGCTTAGAGGCCACTAGAAACAATGAGCAGTTCTTC
TRBJ2-3	TRBV2	NA	NA	CASSHRTAGKGASTDTQYF	TGTGCCAGCAGTCACCGGACAGCAGGGAAAGGGGCTAGCACAGATACGCAGTATTTT
TRBJ1-1	TRBV19	NA	NA	CASSIQGLPGTKAFF	TGTGCCAGTAGTATCCAGGGCTTACCGGGCACTAAAGCTTTCTTT
TRBJ2-5	TRBV28	NA	many	CASSLNQETQYF	TGTGCCAGCAGTTTAAACCAAGAGACCCAGTACTTC
TRBJ2-7	TRBV6-6	TRBD2	many	CASSYNPSGGYEQYF	TGTGCCAGCAGTTACAATCCTAGCGGGGGTTACGAGCAGTACTTC
TRBJ2-1	TRBV7-8	TRBD2	NA	CASSLIGGGSRTEQFF	TGTGCCAGCAGCTTAATCGGGGGAGGGTCGAGGACTGAGCAGTTCTTC
TRBJ2-1	TRBV4-2	NA	many	CASSQGGSSYNEQFF	TGTGCCAGCAGCCAAGGGGGGTCCTCCTACAATGAGCAGTTCTTC
TRBJ1-2	TRBV20-1	NA	few	CSARALGQHYGYTF	TGCAGTGCTAGGGCACTCGGACAGCATTATGGCTACACCTTC
TRBJ1-2	TRBV28	TRBD1	NA	CASSQPGTAYGYTF	TGTGCCAGCAGTCAGCCCGGGACAGCCTATGGCTACACCTTC
TRBJ2-3	TRBV20-1	NA	NA	CSARKDRSSSRTDTQYF	TGCAGTGCTAGGAAAGACAGGTCCTCCTCCCGCACAGATACGCAGTATTTT
TRBJ1-2	TRBV18	TRBD1	NA	CASSPLSGTGAGGNYGYTF	TGTGCCAGCTCACCCTTATCTGGGACAGGCGCGGGAGGCAACTATGGCTACACCTTC
TRBJ2-3	TRBV6-2/TRBV6-3	TRBD1	NA	CASSSTTGSDTQYF	TGTGCCAGCAGTTCCACGACAGGGTCAGATACGCAGTATTTT
TRBJ2-3	TRBV20-1	NA	few	CSAHTGNTQYF	TGCAGTGCTCATACAGGGAATACGCAGTATTTT
TRBJ2-3	TRBV6-2/TRBV6-3	TRBD1	many	CASSYSMGQGPDTQYF	TGTGCCAGCAGTTACTCGATGGGACAGGGGCCAGATACGCAGTATTTT
TRBJ2-1	TRBV28	NA	few	CASGRRVDEQFF	TGTGCCAGCGGGAGAAGGGTCGATGAGCAGTTCTTC
TRBJ2-5	TRBV20-1	NA	few	CSATPESGTQYF	TGCAGTGCTACGCCTGAAAGTGGGACCCAGTACTTC
TRBJ1-1	TRBV7-9	NA	NA	CASSGSDGAFF	TGTGCCAGCAGTGGGTCTGACGGAGCTTTCTTT
TRBJ1-3	TRBV20-1	NA	few	CSARGRNTIYF	TGCAGTGCTAGGGGAAGAAACACCATATATTTT
TRBJ2-1	TRBV7-2	TRBD2	NA	CASSRLAGASSYNEQFF	TGTGCCAGCAGCCGCCTAGCGGGGGCTTCCTCCTACAATGAGCAGTTCTTC
TRBJ1-3	TRBV7-9	TRBD1	NA	CASSLEGGGGNTICF	TGTGCCAGCAGCTTAGAAGGGGGCGGTGGAAACACCATATGTTTT